This is a list of T cell receptor beta chains from one sample in a study of T-cell memory formation after mild COVID-19. Each CDR3 protein is one row after TCRdb ran MiXCR on the 5' RACE reads. Of hundreds of thousands of distinct CDR3 sequences in the sample, about 18% are singletons; the top ten hold around 7.8%. The sample comprised PBMCs or a T cell subset sorted from them (not recorded which). All receptors derive from an adult woman who had mild COVID-19 (a few samples of this study predate the infection). Cell type and time point are not known. Both conserved end residues are part of each CDR3. Fields, in order: clone size, V gene, D gene, CDR3 length, J gene, CDR3 DNA, CDR3 protein. D genes are given only for firm matches. Size is omitted from some rows. Given values are once, few, many or a class for expanded clones.

-	TRBV27	TRBD2	10	TRBJ2-1	TGTGCCAGCAAAATAGCGGGAAGTTGCTTC	CASKIAGSCF
-	TRBV7-9	-	15	TRBJ2-5	TGTGCCAGCAGCTGGGGGGAGAGTTCGGTACAGACCCAGTACTTC	CASSWGESSVQTQYF
-	TRBV15	-	13	TRBJ2-3	TGTGCCACCAGCGGGGGGGGCGATGATACGCAGTATTTT	CATSGGGDDTQYF
few	TRBV19	-	16	TRBJ2-1	TGTGCCAGTAGTATCCAGGCGGGGAACTACTACAATGAGCAGTTCTTC	CASSIQAGNYYNEQFF
few	TRBV7-9	-	13	TRBJ1-1	TGTGCCAGCAGCTCCATCCAAGGCACTGAAGCTTTCTTT	CASSSIQGTEAFF
few	TRBV9	-	14	TRBJ2-5	TGTGCCAGCAGCGTTTGGCAGGGCCAAGAGACCCAGTACTTC	CASSVWQGQETQYF
few	TRBV5-1	TRBD1	17	TRBJ2-6	TGCGCCAGCAGCGCAGCCTACAGGGGATCTGGGGCCAACGTCCTGACTTTC	CASSAAYRGSGANVLTF
-	TRBV5-1	-	12	TRBJ1-1	TGCGCCAGCAGCTTGGGGGGGTCTGGGGCTTTCTTT	CASSLGGSGAFF
few	TRBV4-1	-	12	TRBJ2-7	TGCGCCAGCAGCCAAGCCCCACGCGAGCAGTACTTC	CASSQAPREQYF
few	TRBV24-1	TRBD1	16	TRBJ2-2	TGTGCCACCAGTGAGGCGGGACAGGGGAGGCCCGGGGAGCTGTTTTTT	CATSEAGQGRPGELFF
-	TRBV12-3/TRBV12-4	-	15	TRBJ1-2	TGTGCCAGCAGTCGCCTGGACAGTACGAACTATGGCTACACCTTC	CASSRLDSTNYGYTF
few	TRBV2	-	12	TRBJ2-5	TGTGCCAGCAGTATAGAACAAGAGACCCAGTACTTC	CASSIEQETQYF
few	TRBV6-5	TRBD1	15	TRBJ1-4	TGTGCCAGCAGTTACACACCAGGGGGACCGGGAAAACTGTTTTTT	CASSYTPGGPGKLFF
few	TRBV7-8	-	15	TRBJ2-1	TGTGCCAGCAGCTTAGCTGTTAGGGGGGACAATGAGCAGTTCTTC	CASSLAVRGDNEQFF
few	TRBV10-3	-	11	TRBJ1-2	TGTGCCTCAACTAAGGCTGGCGGCTACACCTTC	CASTKAGGYTF
few	TRBV24-1	-	17	TRBJ2-4	TGTGCCACCAGTGATTTTACACAGGCCCAAGCCAAAAACATTCAGTACTTC	CATSDFTQAQAKNIQYF
few	TRBV3-1	-	15	TRBJ1-3	TGTGCCAGCAGCCACCGAGGGGGTTCGGGAAACACCATATATTTT	CASSHRGGSGNTIYF
many	TRBV12-3/TRBV12-4	TRBD1	15	TRBJ1-5	TGTGCCAGCAGCGGACAGGGGATTAGCAATCAGCCCCAGCATTTT	CASSGQGISNQPQHF
-	TRBV20-1	TRBD1	17	TRBJ2-7	TGCAGTGCTAGAGATTCAATTGGGACAGGGGGCTTCTACGAGCAGTACTTC	CSARDSIGTGGFYEQYF
few	TRBV5-1	TRBD1	15	TRBJ1-6	TGCGCCAGCAGCGGAGGGACAGGGTATAATTCACCCCTCCACTTT	CASSGGTGYNSPLHF
-	TRBV20-1	TRBD1	15	TRBJ2-7	TGCAGTGCTAGAGCTTCGGACAGGGACGCCTACGAGCAGTACTTC	CSARASDRDAYEQYF
few	TRBV5-1	-	14	TRBJ2-7	TGCGCCAGCCGGGATCAGGGAACAAGCTCCGAGCAGTACTTC	CASRDQGTSSEQYF
-	TRBV12-3/TRBV12-4	-	15	TRBJ1-2	TGTGCCAGCAGTAGCAGGGGCGGTTCTAACTATGGCTACACCTTC	CASSSRGGSNYGYTF
few	TRBV7-9	-	16	TRBJ1-1	TGTGCCAGCAGCCCATCCGTGACACTGATGAACACTGAAGCTTTCTTT	CASSPSVTLMNTEAFF
-	TRBV18	TRBD1	14	TRBJ1-1	TGTGCCAGCACAACAGGGGCCACGAACACTGAAGCTTTCTTT	CASTTGATNTEAFF
-	TRBV5-1	TRBD2	15	TRBJ2-7	TGCGCCAGCAGCTTGGAGGGAGGGACGACTAGCGAGCAGTACTTC	CASSLEGGTTSEQYF
few	TRBV12-3/TRBV12-4	TRBD2	14	TRBJ2-1	TGTGCCAGCAGTCATCCGGGACTAGCAAATGAGCAGTTCTTC	CASSHPGLANEQFF
few	TRBV4-1	TRBD2	15	TRBJ2-3	TGCGCCAGCAGCCAATCAGGACTAGACCGAGATACGCAGTATTTT	CASSQSGLDRDTQYF
many	TRBV12-3/TRBV12-4	-	12	TRBJ2-7	TGTGCCAGCTCCAAGGCCTCCTACGAGCAGTACTTC	CASSKASYEQYF
many	TRBV19	TRBD2	15	TRBJ2-7	TGTGCCAGTAGTATCCGTGGCGGGAGGGTTTACGAGCAGTACTTC	CASSIRGGRVYEQYF
few	TRBV25-1	TRBD1	16	TRBJ2-1	TGTGCCAGCAGTGAAGTAACCGGGACAGGCGACAATGAGCAGTTCTTC	CASSEVTGTGDNEQFF
few	TRBV19	TRBD2	15	TRBJ2-1	TGTGCCAGTAGTATAACTAGCGGGACCTACAATGAGCAGTTCTTC	CASSITSGTYNEQFF
-	TRBV29-1	-	17	TRBJ2-6	TGCAGCGTTGAAGGGTGGACCGCCGCCTCTGGGGCCAACGTCCTGACTTTC	CSVEGWTAASGANVLTF
-	TRBV28	TRBD1	12	TRBJ1-2	TGTGCCAGCAGTTTGACAGGGTTTGGCTACACCTTC	CASSLTGFGYTF
once	TRBV12-3/TRBV12-4	TRBD1	14	TRBJ2-3	TGTGCCAGCAGTTTAAGGGACAGTCGGGATACGCAGTATTTT	CASSLRDSRDTQYF
many	TRBV7-9	TRBD1	16	TRBJ2-5	TGTGCCAGCAGCCCATGGGACAGGGCCCTGGTTGAGACCCAGTACTTC	CASSPWDRALVETQYF
few	TRBV12-3/TRBV12-4	-	14	TRBJ2-3	TGTGCCAGCAGTTTCGGAGCGGGCACAGATACGCAGTATTTT	CASSFGAGTDTQYF
-	TRBV28	TRBD1	21	TRBJ2-4	TGTGCCAGCAGTTCGCGGCTGGGACAGGGGTTCGCGGGCCGAGCCAAAAACATTCAGTACTTC	CASSSRLGQGFAGRAKNIQYF
few	TRBV5-6	-	15	TRBJ2-3	TGTGCCAGCAGCGTAACGAGCCGGTACACAGATACGCAGTATTTT	CASSVTSRYTDTQYF
-	TRBV27	-	21	TRBJ1-1	TGTGCCAGCAGTTTAAAGTGGAAACTCAGAGGTTTTCGTGAGGGGAACACTGAAGCTTTCTTT	CASSLKWKLRGFREGNTEAFF
few	TRBV27	-	14	TRBJ2-3	TGTGCCAGCAGTTTATCTTGGAGCACAGATACGCAGTATTTT	CASSLSWSTDTQYF
few	TRBV11-2	-	15	TRBJ2-7	TGTGCCAGCAGCCCCCCAGGGACTGTCTCCTACGAGCAGTACTTC	CASSPPGTVSYEQYF
-	TRBV18	-	14	TRBJ1-4	TGTGCCAGCTCACCAAGGCAGCTTAATGAAAAACTGTTTTTT	CASSPRQLNEKLFF
few	TRBV7-9	-	10	TRBJ2-7	TGTGCCAGCAGCGCTTACGAGCAGTACTTC	CASSAYEQYF
few	TRBV29-1	TRBD2	13	TRBJ2-1	TGCAGCCAAGAGCGGGATTCCTACAATGAGCAGTTCTTC	CSQERDSYNEQFF
-	TRBV28	-	10	TRBJ2-7	TGTGCCAGCTACCACTACGAGCAGTACTTC	CASYHYEQYF
-	TRBV24-1	-	12	TRBJ2-7	TGTGCCACCAGTGATCCGCTTAACGAGCAGTACTTC	CATSDPLNEQYF
-	TRBV6-2/TRBV6-3	TRBD1	17	TRBJ2-7	TGTGCCAGCAGTTACTTTGTTTCCGGGACAGGGAAAAACGAGCAGTACTTC	CASSYFVSGTGKNEQYF
-	TRBV5-1	-	12	TRBJ2-7	TGCGCCAGCACCGGCAGGGGGGACGAGCAGTACTTC	CASTGRGDEQYF
-	TRBV15	-	13	TRBJ1-2	TGTGCCACCAGCAGAGATGGCATCTATGGCTACACCTTC	CATSRDGIYGYTF
-	TRBV2	-	15	TRBJ1-1	TGTGCCAGCACTGGCGCAGGGAGTAGGAACACTGAAGCTTTCTTT	CASTGAGSRNTEAFF
few	TRBV28	-	12	TRBJ1-2	TGTGCCAGCAGTTCGCGGACCTATGGCTACACCTTC	CASSSRTYGYTF
few	TRBV4-2	TRBD2	15	TRBJ2-2	TGTGCCAGCAGCCAGGGGGACTACAACACCGGGGAGCTGTTTTTT	CASSQGDYNTGELFF
-	TRBV4-1	TRBD1	18	TRBJ1-1	TGCGCCAGCAGCCAAGGGCAGGGGGCACCTGCGGGGAACACTGAAGCTTTCTTT	CASSQGQGAPAGNTEAFF